The following is a TCR beta chain sequence with its context. These data are taken from a study of control samples from healthy donors and cancer patients. Clones were read by immunoSEQ multiplex PCR, and TCRdb kept only the in-frame ones, dropping some. This sample yields around 150,000 clones, of which about 94% are seen a single time; 8.5% belongs to the top ten. This CDR3 spans 15 amino acids. V was clipped by 4 bases and J by 1 base; unmatched bases: 6. The germline CDR1 and CDR2 sequences are SGHNT and YYREEE (reference sequence). The sequence came from a woman in her thirties or forties in good health. J is TRBJ1-1 and V is TRBV5-4; 8 bases line up with TRBD1. The sequenced material came from blood. Here the CDR3 reads CASSARQGPNTEAFF. CDR3 sequence (DNA): TGTGCCAGCAGCGCCAGACAGGGGCCGAACACTGAAGCTTTCTTT.